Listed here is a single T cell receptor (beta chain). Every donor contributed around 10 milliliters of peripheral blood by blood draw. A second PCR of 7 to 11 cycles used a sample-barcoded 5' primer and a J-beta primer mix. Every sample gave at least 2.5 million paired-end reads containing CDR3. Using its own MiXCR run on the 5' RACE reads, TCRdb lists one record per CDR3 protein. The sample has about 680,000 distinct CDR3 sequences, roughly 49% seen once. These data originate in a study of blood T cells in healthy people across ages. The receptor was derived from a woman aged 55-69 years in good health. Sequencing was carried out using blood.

The CDR3 loop is CASSFALGETQYF. CDR3 bases: TGTGCCAGCAGCTTCGCTTTGGGAGAGACCCAGTACTTC. The V call is TRBV11-2, the J call TRBJ2-7; D not resolved. The J call may be in error: the DNA end matches TRBJ2-5 better. Germline-derived CDR1 and CDR2 are SGHAT and FQNNGV. This CDR3 is built from 13 residues.